The clone carrying this TCR beta chain was picked up many times. Its antigen is currently unknown. TCR beta CDR3 sequences were amplified from RNA transcripts. Initially, a first-round RT-PCR of the TCR CDR3 employed the HTBI primer set. One entry per CDR3 protein results from TCRdb running MiXCR on the multiplex PCR reads. The sample yields some 350,000 distinct CDR3 sequences, 15% to 20% seen once. The sample belongs to a study of T cells in Graves' hyperthyroidism and ophthalmopathy. In germline, CDR1 is SGHTA, CDR2 FQGNSA. V shed 4 bases and J shed 5 bases, with 14 bases lying between them. The CDR3 is 14 amino acids. Study-wide results and limits: Most thyroid clonotypes with frequency above 0.001 were detected in blood.

The gene calls are TRBV7-2 and TRBJ1-1; D unclear. The source material was blood. The TCR originated in a woman between 18 and 29 years old with Graves' hyperthyroidism. Here the CDR3 reads CASSSESQSTEAFF. The CDR3 bases are TGTGCCAGCAGCTCGGAGAGTCAGAGTACTGAAGCTTTCTTT.